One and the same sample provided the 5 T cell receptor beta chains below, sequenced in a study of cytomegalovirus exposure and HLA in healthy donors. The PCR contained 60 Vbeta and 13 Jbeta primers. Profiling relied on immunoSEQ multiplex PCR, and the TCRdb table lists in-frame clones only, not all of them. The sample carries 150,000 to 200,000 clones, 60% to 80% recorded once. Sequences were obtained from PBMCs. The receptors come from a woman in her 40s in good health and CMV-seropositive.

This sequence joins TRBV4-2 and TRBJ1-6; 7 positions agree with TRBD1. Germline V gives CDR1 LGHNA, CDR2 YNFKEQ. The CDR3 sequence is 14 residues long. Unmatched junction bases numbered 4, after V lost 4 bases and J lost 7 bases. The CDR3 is CASSPDRFNSPLHF. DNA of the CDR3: TGTGCCAGCAGCCCGGACAGGTTCAATTCACCCCTCCACTTT.

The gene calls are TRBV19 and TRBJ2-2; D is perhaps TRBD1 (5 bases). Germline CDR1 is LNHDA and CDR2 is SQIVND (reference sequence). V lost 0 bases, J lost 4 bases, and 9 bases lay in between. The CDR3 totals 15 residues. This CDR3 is CASSIDGAITGELFF. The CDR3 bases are TGTGCCAGTAGTATAGATGGGGCAATCACCGGGGAGCTGTTTTTT. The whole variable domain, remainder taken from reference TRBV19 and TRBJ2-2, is DGGITQSPKYLFRKEGQNVTLSCEQNLNHDAMYWYRQDPGQGLRLIYYSQIVNDFQKGDIAEGYSVSREKKESFPLTVTSAQKNPTAFYLCASSIDGAITGELFFGEGSRLTVL.

CDR3 nucleotide sequence: TGTGCCAGCTCACCCCTAATAGCGGGAGGGCCTGGGGTTGAAAAGTACTTC. Amino acid sequence: CASSPLIAGGPGVEKYF. The chain carries TRBV18 and TRBJ2-4; 11 positions match TRBD2. The CDR3 extends over 17 amino acids. Germline CDR1 reads KGHSH; CDR2 reads LQKENI. J gave up 14 bases and V 3 bases, and 18 bases lay outside the gene matches.

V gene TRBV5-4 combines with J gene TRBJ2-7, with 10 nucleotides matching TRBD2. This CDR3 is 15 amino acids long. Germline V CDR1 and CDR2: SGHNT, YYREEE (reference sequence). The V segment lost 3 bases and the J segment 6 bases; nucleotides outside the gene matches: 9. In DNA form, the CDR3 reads TGTGCCAGCAGCTCCCTTAGCGGGAGGTGGGGCGAGCAGTACTTC. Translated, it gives CASSSLSGRWGEQYF.

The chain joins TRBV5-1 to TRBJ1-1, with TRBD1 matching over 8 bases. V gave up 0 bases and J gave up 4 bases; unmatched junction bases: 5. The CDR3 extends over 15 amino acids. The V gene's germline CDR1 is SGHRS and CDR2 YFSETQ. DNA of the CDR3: TGCGCCAGCAGCTTGGAAGTCAGGGGGCGCACTGAAGCTTTCTTT. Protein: CASSLEVRGRTEAFF.